This TCR beta chain was sequenced during a study of blood T cell repertoires in COVID-19. Study overall: The study drew acute and convalescent COVID-19 samples from the United States, Italy and Spain. Sample material is recorded as cDNA or gDNA derived from T cells, B-cell-depleted T cells, or PBMCs.

As originally analysed: By means of reference gene primer amplification, nucleated cell counts were estimated. Assay used: immunoSEQ multiplex PCR; TCRdb lists only in-frame clones, some missing. V and J calls and clone size are as listed in that table; D and trimming were resolved from the DNA. This table holds about 210,000 clones, around 83% found once. V was shortened by 2 bases and J by 4 bases, with 15 bases between the two germline ends. CDR3 length: 15 residues. Germline loops: CDR1 SGHTA, CDR2 FQGNSA. The source is a man between 45 and 60 years old with active or convalescent COVID-19. The gene calls are TRBV7-2 and TRBJ2-7; tentative D call: TRBD2 (5 bases). The sample was peripheral blood. CDR3 residues: CASSLTAESGYEQYF. CDR3 nucleotide sequence: TGTGCCAGCAGCTTAACGGCAGAAAGCGGATACGAGCAGTACTTC.